Below, 24 T cell receptor beta chains from the same sample are listed, as sequenced in a study of regulatory T cells in long-lasting Graves disease. Libraries of TCR beta came from iRepertoire HTBI primers plus Arm-PCR of CDR3 regions. Using its own MiXCR run on the multiplex PCR reads, TCRdb lists one record per CDR3 protein. The sample lists roughly 530,000 distinct CDR3 sequences; about 16% were seen once. Time point specified: newly diagnosed GD, antithyroid drugs for less than 3 months. With RNA extracted from PBMCs as input, the TCR library was made. The data were also submitted as part of a second study, on T cells in Graves' hyperthyroidism and ophthalmopathy.

Source: peripheral blood mononuclear cells (PBMCs), taken at new diagnosis, from a patient treated with antithyroid drugs. Receptor source: a woman aged 35-65 years with Graves disease.

This clonotype was seen only a few times. J is TRBJ1-1 and V is TRBV29-1; 9 positions match TRBD1. V was clipped by 6 bases and J by 3 bases; unmatched bases: 17. Germline CDR1 SQVTM, CDR2 ANQGSEA. The CDR3 loop spans 17 amino acids. The CDR3 DNA is TGCAGCGTCACTGGGGCCCAACAGGGGGCAGGGGACACTGAAGCTTTCTTT. It specifies CSVTGAQQGAGDTEAFF.

The chain carries TRBV14 and TRBJ2-7; 7 bases are a match to TRBD1. The CDR3 covers 15 residues. Per germline, CDR1 SGHDN and CDR2 FVKESK. V lost 4 bases to trimming and J lost 3 bases; unmatched junction nucleotides: 9. CDR3 nucleotides: TGTGCCAGCAGCCCCCTAGGACAGGCGGTCTACGAGCAGTACTTC. Its protein is CASSPLGQAVYEQYF.

This clonotype turned up a few times. The V call is TRBV24-1, the J call TRBJ1-5, with TRBD1 matching 10 bases. The CDR3 runs 15 residues. V dropped 1 base and J dropped 5; count of bases not matched to a gene: 1. Germline V lookup: CDR1 KGHDR, CDR2 SFDVKD. CDR3 coding DNA: TGTGCCACCAGTGATTTAGGGACAGGGGATCAGCCCCAGCATTTT. As protein: CATSDLGTGDQPQHF.

The chain couples TRBV5-1 to TRBJ2-1, with 8 bases fitting TRBD2. The CDR3 length is 15 residues. Germline V CDR1 and CDR2: SGHRS, YFSETQ. The ends lost 4 bases at V and 2 bases at J; junction bases unmatched: 5. The CDR3 is CASSPGGTTYNEQFF. The CDR3 region has the DNA TGCGCCAGCAGCCCGGGAGGGACAACCTACAATGAGCAGTTCTTC. Based on the CDR3 plus reference TRBV5-1 and TRBJ2-1, the full variable domain is KAGVTQTPRYLIKTRGQQVTLSCSPISGHRSVSWYQQTPGQGLQFLFEYFSETQRNKGNFPGRFSGRQFSNSRSEMNVSTLELGDSALYLCASSPGGTTYNEQFFGPGTRLTVL.

This rearrangement joins TRBV9 to TRBJ1-6; 8 bases agree with TRBD1. The CDR3 runs to 15 residues. CDR1 is SGDLS and CDR2 is YYNGEE in the germline V gene. Trimming at V came to 3 bases and at J to 8 bases, leaving 7 bases not matched to a gene. CDR3 sequence: CASSAGGTGHSPLHF. CDR3 coding DNA: TGTGCCAGCAGCGCCGGGGGGACAGGTCATTCACCCCTCCACTTT. The whole variable domain, filled in from reference TRBV9 and TRBJ1-6, reads DSGVTQTPKHLITATGQRVTLRCSPRSGDLSVYWYQQSLDQGLQFLIQYYNGEERAKGNILERFSAQQFPDLHSELNLSSLELGDSALYFCASSAGGTGHSPLHFGNGTRLTVT.

Only a few counts were recorded for this clonotype. The V gene is TRBV2, the J gene TRBJ2-6; D possibly corresponds to TRBD2 (5 bases). The CDR3 runs 14 residues. Trimming stripped 6 bases from V and 2 bases from J, with 8 bases between. The germline V gene encodes CDR1 SNHLY and CDR2 FYNNEI. CDR3 residues: CASSTSPGANVLTF. The CDR3 nucleotides are TGTGCCAGCAGCACTAGTCCTGGGGCCAACGTCCTGACTTTC.

This clonotype appeared a single time. A read error is possible here, since a much larger clone lies one base away. V is TRBV20-1 and J is TRBJ2-5, with TRBD2 matching 8 bases. The CDR3 extends over 15 amino acids. The germline V gene encodes CDR1 DFQATT and CDR2 SNEGSKA (reference sequence). The CDR3 bases are TGCAGTGCTAGAGAGGCGGGGGGCCAACAAGATACCCAGTACTTC. Translating it yields CSAREAGGQQDTQYF.

This clonotype came up many times. V is TRBV20-1 and J is TRBJ1-1; no definite D call. This CDR3 has 15 residues. Germline V gene data show CDR1 as DFQATT and CDR2 as SNEGSKA (reference sequence). Trimming stripped 3 bases from V and 1 base from J, with 15 bases between. The CDR3 region is CSARGPVFGNTEAFF. The CDR3 coding sequence is TGCAGTGCTAGGGGTCCTGTTTTCGGGAACACTGAAGCTTTCTTT.

This clonotype was detected many times. The chain combines TRBV11-2 with TRBJ2-5; perhaps TRBD1 as D (5 bases). This CDR3 has 13 amino acids. Trimming cost V 2 bases and J 9 bases, with 13 bases left between them. The germline V gene encodes CDR1 SGHAT and CDR2 FQNNGV. The CDR3 nucleotides read TGTGCCAGCAGCTTAAGCCCCCCCAGGGCCCAGTACTTC. As protein: CASSLSPPRAQYF.

This clonotype was counted a few times. The rearrangement uses TRBV6-1 and TRBJ1-4; D is perhaps TRBD1 (6 bases). With 9 bases removed from V and 7 bases from J, the gap between germline ends came to 15 bases. Germline lookup yields CDR1 MNHNS and CDR2 SASEGT. The CDR3 consists of 13 residues. CDR3: CASWRTVGEKLFF. The CDR3 DNA is TGTGCCAGTTGGAGGACAGTTGGTGAAAAACTGTTTTTT.

This clonotype was recorded at least ten times. The chain carries TRBV6-1 and TRBJ1-6; D unresolved. V was pared by 0 bases and J by 7 bases, with 4 bases between. Germline assignment: CDR1 MNHNS and CDR2 SASEGT. The CDR3 covers 13 residues. CDR3 protein: CASSEAENSPLHF. CDR3 bases: TGTGCCAGCAGTGAAGCGGAAAATTCACCCCTCCACTTT.

In its sample, this clonotype was seen a few times. The gene calls are TRBV5-1 and TRBJ2-5; TRBD2 agrees at 10 bases. The germline V gene encodes CDR1 SGHRS and CDR2 YFSETQ. V lost 1 base, J lost 4 bases, and 10 bases stayed unmatched. The length of the CDR3 is 17 residues. The CDR3 region is CASSLTSGGAVGETQYF. The CDR3 DNA reads as TGCGCCAGCAGCTTGACGAGCGGGGGGGCAGTGGGAGAGACCCAGTACTTC.

This clonotype was recorded at least ten times. The chain has TRBV18 and TRBJ2-1; perhaps TRBD1 as D (5 bases). CDR3 size: 16 residues. Trimming cost V 3 bases and J 12 bases, with 24 bases left between them. Germline V gives CDR1 KGHSH, CDR2 LQKENI. The CDR3 is CASSPGQGILLSGQFF. CDR3 coding DNA: TGTGCCAGCTCACCCGGACAAGGGATTCTGTTGTCCGGGCAGTTCTTC.

In its sample, this clonotype was seen many times. CDR3 amino acids: CSASVLHRDRVYGYTF. CDR3 nucleotides: TGCAGTGCTAGCGTTTTGCACCGGGACAGGGTCTATGGCTACACCTTC. The rearrangement links TRBV20-1 to TRBJ1-2; 9 positions agree with TRBD1. The V gene's germline CDR1 is DFQATT and CDR2 SNEGSKA (reference sequence). Germline trimming cut 3 bases from V and 4 bases from J; bases unmatched to any gene: 12. The CDR3 has 16 residues.

This clonotype was seen repeatedly, ten times or more. V is TRBV6-5 and J is TRBJ2-5; possibly TRBD1 for D (5 bases). Germline-derived CDR1 and CDR2 are MNHEY and SVGAGI. The ends were cut back, 2 bases at V and 5 bases at J, with 12 bases in the middle. The CDR3 spans 14 residues. Here the CDR3 reads CASSYGQWGETQYF. The CDR3 bases are TGTGCCAGCAGTTACGGTCAGTGGGGCGAGACCCAGTACTTC.

This clonotype was recorded many times. The chain has TRBV6-1 and TRBJ2-3; the D call may be TRBD1 or TRBD2 (5 bases each). Trimming stripped 8 bases from V and 2 bases from J, with 8 bases between. Germline-derived CDR1 and CDR2 are MNHNS and SASEGT. The CDR3 is 12 amino acids. Here the CDR3 reads CASGGNTDTQYF. CDR3 nucleotides: TGTGCCAGCGGGGGAAACACAGATACGCAGTATTTT.

This clonotype was counted ten times or more. The chain uses TRBV15 and TRBJ2-7; D uncertain. CDR3 length equals 16 residues. Germline CDR1 reads LNHNV; CDR2 reads YYDKDF (reference sequence). V was trimmed by 1 base and J by 0 bases, leaving 13 bases between them. The CDR3 sequence is CATSRGPVGRSYEQYF. For the CDR3, the DNA is TGTGCCACCAGCAGAGGCCCGGTCGGCCGCTCCTACGAGCAGTACTTC.

This clonotype was recorded many times. The rearrangement uses TRBV30 and TRBJ1-5; D is unclear. Trimming left V 2 bases short and J 2 bases short, with 13 bases between. CDR1 and CDR2 from the germline V gene are GTSNPN and SVGIG (reference sequence). This CDR3 has 15 residues. CDR3 nucleotide sequence: TGTGCCTGGAGTCAAGGCGTCAACGGCAATCAGCCCCAGCATTTT. It encodes CAWSQGVNGNQPQHF.

This clonotype was seen repeatedly, ten times or more. V usage is TRBV12-3 or TRBV12-4 and J usage is TRBJ1-5; the D gene is possibly TRBD1 (5 bases). This CDR3 contains 15 residues. Trimming took 3 bases from V and 0 from J, leaving 9 bases between them. The CDR3 coding sequence is TGTGCCAGCAGTTTGGTGGGGGGTAGCAATCAGCCCCAGCATTTT. Its translation: CASSLVGGSNQPQHF.

About this clonotype: At one end the junction does not follow the germline gene, possibly because of a read error. V and J are TRBV5-1 and TRBJ2-1, with 7 bases fitting TRBD2. The CDR3 is 18 amino acids. Germline V CDR1 and CDR2: SGHRS, YFSETQ. As DNA, the CDR3 is TGCGCCAGCAGCTTGGGGGGGGGTTGGCGGGGCTCCTTCAATGAGCAGTTCTTC. This translates into CASSLGGGWRGSFNEQFF.

This clonotype appeared a few times. The chain is built from TRBV7-9 and TRBJ2-2; D gene uncertain. There are 15 residues in the CDR3. V was cut by 7 bases and J by 3 bases, with 15 bases left in between. Germline V gene lookup returns CDR1 SEHNR and CDR2 FQNEAQ (reference sequence). The DNA of the CDR3 is TGTGCCAGCAATCTCTTAAGGGATGACACCGGGGAGCTGTTTTTT. Translating it yields CASNLLRDDTGELFF. The full variable domain, in which reference TRBV7-9 and TRBJ2-2 provide the parts outside the CDR3, is DTGVSQNPRHKITKRGQNVTFRCDPISEHNRLYWYRQTLGQGPEFLTYFQNEAQLEKSRLLSDRFSAERPKGSFSTLEIQRTEQGDSAMYLCASNLLRDDTGELFFGEGSRLTVL.

Many counts were recorded for this clonotype. This chain connects TRBV6-5 to TRBJ1-1; D is unresolved. The V gene's germline CDR1 is MNHEY and CDR2 SVGAGI. V lost 2 bases to trimming and J lost 0 bases, with 16 bases between them. The length of the CDR3 is 17 residues. Here the CDR3 DNA reads TGTGCCAGCAGTTACGGTCCTGGGCAGCCAATGAACACTGAAGCTTTCTTT. This sequence encodes CASSYGPGQPMNTEAFF.

This clonotype was picked up a small number of times. The chain combines TRBV7-2 with TRBJ2-2; TRBD2 might be the D (6 bases). The V gene lost 1 base and the J gene lost 7 bases, with 10 bases spanning the gap. The CDR3 covers 14 residues. Germline CDR1 SGHTA, CDR2 FQGNSA. CDR3: CASSLGAGYGELFF. DNA for the CDR3: TGTGCCAGCAGCTTAGGGGCGGGGTACGGGGAGCTGTTTTTT. The entire variable domain, with the rest obtained from reference TRBV7-2 and TRBJ2-2, is as follows: GAGVSQSPSNKVTEKGKDVELRCDPISGHTALYWYRQSLGQGLEFLIYFQGNSAPDKSGLPSDRFSAERTGGSVSTLTIQRTQQEDSAVYLCASSLGAGYGELFFGEGSRLTVL.

This clonotype has ten or more counts. One end of the junction fails to match germline, which may point to a read error. The chain joins TRBV11-2 to TRBJ1-1, with D uncertain. Looked up from germline, CDR1 is SGHAT and CDR2 is FQNNGV. The CDR3 spans 11 residues. The CDR3: CASSLDRSRIF. CDR3 nucleotide sequence: TGTGCCAGCAGCTTAGATCGGAGCAGAATATTT.